These 29 T cell receptor beta chains share one sample of origin, sequenced in a study of T cells in Graves' hyperthyroidism and ophthalmopathy (dated by TCRdb to between 2017 and 2020). The receptor library was made with multiplex PCR. This sample was sequenced with an Illumina HiSeq 2000. Amplification of TCR beta CDR3 regions was carried out from RNA transcripts. The TCR CDR3 was subjected to a first round of RT-PCR using the HTBI primer set and the Qiagen OneStep RT-PCR kit. Using fastp at Q25 and MiXCR, TCRdb reprocessed the public reads and kept productive beta chains. When rows share a CDR3 protein, they turn into one entry using the most common DNA and genes. The sample table contains 600,000 to 650,000 distinct CDR3 sequences; only one count was recorded for 15% to 20% of them. The ten largest clones represent around 4% of the sample. Input material: blood. The receptor source for this set is a woman in her twenties or thirties with Graves' hyperthyroidism.

This clonotype was counted only a few times. The V gene is TRBV20-1, the J gene TRBJ1-2; TRBD1 matches 12 bases. Trimming removed 1 base from V and 7 bases from J; junction bases left unmatched: 4. This CDR3 contains 14 residues. Germline V gene sequence: CDR1 DFQATT, CDR2 SNEGSKA (reference sequence). The CDR3 reads CSARAPGQGAGYTF. The CDR3 DNA follows: TGCAGTGCTAGAGCCCCGGGACAGGGGGCTGGCTACACCTTC.

This clonotype was detected ten times or more. The J gene is TRBJ2-7, the V gene TRBV11-2; 7 bases match TRBD2. This CDR3 is built from 16 residues. The V gene end was trimmed by 5 bases and the J gene end by 0 bases; junction bases not matched to a gene: 10. Germline-derived CDR1 and CDR2 are SGHAT and FQNNGV. The DNA for the CDR3 is TGTGCCAGCAGCCTTCACGGGGGGACGAGCTCCTACGAGCAGTACTTC. Encoded protein: CASSLHGGTSSYEQYF. Filled out from reference TRBV11-2 and TRBJ2-7, the complete variable domain reads EAGVAQSPRYKIIEKRQSVAFWCNPISGHATLYWYQQILGQGPKLLIQFQNNGVVDDSQLPKDRFSAERLKGVDSTLKIQPAKLEDSAVYLCASSLHGGTSSYEQYFGPGTRLTVT.

This clonotype was detected many times. The V and J genes are TRBV5-1 and TRBJ2-2; TRBD2 matches 12 bases. The CDR3 sequence is 15 residues long. Germline CDR1 reads SGHRS; CDR2 reads YFSETQ. J lost 6 bases, V lost 0 bases, and 0 bases had no gene match. The CDR3 nucleotides are TGCGCCAGCAGCTTGGGACTAGCGGGAGCCGGGGAGCTGTTTTTT. The encoded protein is CASSLGLAGAGELFF.

Ten or more counts support this clonotype. This chain joins TRBV11-3 and TRBJ2-1, with 7 bases that match TRBD1. Germline CDR1 SGHNT, CDR2 YENEEA. The trim removed 6 bases at V and 8 bases at J, leaving 16 bases unmatched. The CDR3 contains 16 residues. CDR3 region: CASSPTGTVGVYEQFF. In nucleotides, the CDR3 is TGTGCCAGCAGTCCGACCGGGACAGTGGGTGTGTATGAGCAGTTCTTC.

Of note for this clonotype: Since no conserved phenylalanine or tryptophan closes the CDR3, a read error is the likely cause. The chain is built from TRBV20-1 and TRBJ2-7; D is possibly TRBD1 or TRBD2 (5 bases each). V was cut by 5 bases and J by 0 bases, with 17 bases left in between. The CDR3 length is 15 residues. Germline values: CDR1 DFQATT, CDR2 SNEGSKA (reference sequence). The CDR3 is CSAWTRDQNSYEQYS. Here the CDR3 DNA reads TGCAGTGCTTGGACCCGGGACCAAAACTCCTACGAGCAGTACTCC.

V usage is TRBV27 and J usage is TRBJ2-7, with 7 positions matching TRBD2. The CDR3 sequence is 15 residues long. The V gene's germline CDR1 is MNHEY and CDR2 SMNVEV (reference sequence). J was trimmed by 3 bases and V by 6 bases; bases with no gene match: 11. CDR3 sequence: CASRGTNFRYYEQYF. For the CDR3, the DNA is TGTGCCAGCAGGGGGACTAATTTCCGATACTACGAGCAGTACTTC.

The chain uses TRBV12-3 or TRBV12-4 and TRBJ2-7, with 7 bases matching TRBD1. CDR3 size: 13 residues. The V segment lost 10 bases and the J segment 1 base; nucleotides outside the gene matches: 7. The CDR3 DNA reads TGTGCCACCATGGGACAGATGTCCTACGAGCAGTACTTC. Residues: CATMGQMSYEQYF.

J is TRBJ2-2 and V is TRBV27; 7 bases match TRBD2. Germline assignment: CDR1 MNHEY and CDR2 SMNVEV (reference sequence). The CDR3 length is 15 residues. The V segment lost 6 bases and the J segment 15 bases; nucleotides outside the gene matches: 19. CDR3 bases: TGTGCCAGCAGATTTCGACTAGCCCTGGGGGGGAAGTTGTTTTTT. The encoded protein is CASRFRLALGGKLFF.

This clonotype showed up just a few times. This chain's CDR3 is CSARDSVTYEQYF. DNA for the CDR3: TGCAGTGCTAGAGACTCTGTCACCTACGAGCAGTACTTC. The J gene is TRBJ2-7, the V gene TRBV20-1, with D hard to call. Trimming stripped 0 bases from V and 2 bases from J, with 8 bases between. The CDR3 runs 13 residues. Germline V gene lookup returns CDR1 DFQATT and CDR2 SNEGSKA (reference sequence).

This clonotype appeared many times. The J gene is TRBJ2-3, the V gene TRBV3-1; no firm D call. The CDR3 loop spans 16 amino acids. Trimming cost V 6 bases and J 0 bases, with 16 bases left between them. Germline V gene sequence: CDR1 LGHDT, CDR2 YNNKEL (reference sequence). CDR3 protein: CASRPNRPPSTDTQYF. The CDR3, as DNA: TGTGCCAGCAGGCCCAACCGGCCTCCTAGCACAGATACGCAGTATTTT.

The rearrangement joins TRBV29-1 to TRBJ2-1; D not certain. This CDR3 has 14 amino acids. In germline, CDR1 is SQVTM, CDR2 ANQGSEA. Trimming cost V 3 bases and J 1 base, with 10 bases left between them. The DNA for the CDR3 is TGCAGCGTTGAGAACAGCATATCCTACAATGAGCAGTTCTTC. This sequence encodes CSVENSISYNEQFF.

This clonotype was detected ten times or more. This sequence joins TRBV7-2 and TRBJ2-5; perhaps D is TRBD1 or TRBD2 (5 bases each). The CDR3 has 15 residues. V lost 6 bases to trimming and J lost 5 bases, with 19 bases between them. CDR1 is SGHTA, CDR2 FQGNSA, per germline. The CDR3 DNA reads as TGTGCCAGCAGTCCACCCGGGACGCTTCGGGAGACCCAGTACTTC. This gives the protein CASSPPGTLRETQYF.

This clonotype was recorded a few times. V is TRBV5-1 and J is TRBJ1-2; 9 bases map to TRBD1. Germline V lookup: CDR1 SGHRS, CDR2 YFSETQ. Trimming removed 4 bases from V and 5 bases from J; junction bases left unmatched: 3. The CDR3 covers 13 residues. In nucleotides, the CDR3 is TGCGCCAGCAGCGGGGGGACAGGGTATGGCTACACCTTC. Protein sequence: CASSGGTGYGYTF. Full variable domain (remainder filled in from reference TRBV5-1 and TRBJ1-2): KAGVTQTPRYLIKTRGQQVTLSCSPISGHRSVSWYQQTPGQGLQFLFEYFSETQRNKGNFPGRFSGRQFSNSRSEMNVSTLELGDSALYLCASSGGTGYGYTFGSGTRLTVV.

This rearrangement joins TRBV28 to TRBJ1-3; possibly TRBD1 for D (5 bases). The CDR3 runs 16 residues. Germline assignment: CDR1 MDHEN and CDR2 SYDVKM. The ends were cut back, 3 bases at V and 0 bases at J, with 12 bases in the middle. CDR3 sequence reads: CASSFRVGRSGNTIYF. CDR3 nucleotide sequence: TGTGCCAGCAGTTTCCGGGTGGGGCGCTCTGGAAACACCATATATTTT. The variable domain in full, with the rest retrieved from reference TRBV28 and TRBJ1-3, is DVKVTQSSRYLVKRTGEKVFLECVQDMDHENMFWYRQDPGLGLRLIYFSYDVKMKEKGDIPEGYSVSREKKERFSLILESASTNQTSMYLCASSFRVGRSGNTIYFGEGSWLTVV.

The CDR3 nucleotides are TGTGCCAGCAGCTTAGGGGGGGGCCGAAACACCATATATTTT. As protein: CASSLGGGRNTIYF. This rearrangement joins TRBV7-3 to TRBJ1-3, with D perhaps TRBD1 (6 bases). Trimming left V 2 bases short and J 5 bases short, with 10 bases between. The CDR3 runs to 14 residues. Germline V gene sequence: CDR1 SGHTA, CDR2 FQGTGA.

This clonotype has a count of ten or more. The gene calls are TRBV30 and TRBJ2-3, with 8 positions matching TRBD2. This CDR3 region has 13 residues. V lost 2 bases to trimming and J lost 6 bases; unmatched junction nucleotides: 4. Looked up from germline, CDR1 is GTSNPN and CDR2 is SVGIG (reference sequence). The CDR3 DNA reads TGTGCCTGGAGTAATCAGCGGGGGGATACGCAGTATTTT. The encoded protein is CAWSNQRGDTQYF.

This clonotype was seen many times. V is TRBV27 and J is TRBJ2-7; 14 nucleotides agree with TRBD2. Germline V lookup: CDR1 MNHEY, CDR2 SMNVEV (reference sequence). CDR3 length: 14 amino acids. J was trimmed by 4 bases and V by 6 bases; bases with no gene match: 2. Here the CDR3 reads CASSRLAGGYEQYF. The DNA for the CDR3 is TGTGCCAGCAGCCGACTAGCGGGAGGGTACGAGCAGTACTTC.

The genes are TRBV6-2 or TRBV6-3 and TRBJ1-5; no clear D gene. Germline-derived CDR1 and CDR2 are MNHEY and SVGEGT. The CDR3 sequence is 13 residues long. V shed 5 bases and J shed 5 bases, with 10 bases lying between them. The CDR3 spells CASSVTTDQPQHF. The CDR3 nucleotides read TGTGCCAGCAGTGTTACCACTGATCAGCCCCAGCATTTT.

This clonotype was seen a handful of times. The V and J genes are TRBV7-3 and TRBJ2-7, with 9 bases identical to TRBD2. CDR1 is SGHTA and CDR2 is FQGTGA in the germline V gene. With 1 base clipped from V and 4 bases from J, the junction kept 5 bases outside the gene matches. The length of the CDR3 is 15 residues. The CDR3 here is CASSLSSGSTYEQYF. The CDR3 bases are TGTGCCAGCAGCTTAAGTAGCGGGAGTACGTACGAGCAGTACTTC.

This clonotype was detected many times. CDR3 protein: CATSEGLAVSAYNEQFF. The CDR3 coding sequence is TGTGCCACCAGTGAGGGACTAGCGGTCTCAGCCTACAATGAGCAGTTCTTC. The chain has TRBV24-1 and TRBJ2-1, with 11 bases matching TRBD2. CDR1 and CDR2 from the germline V gene are KGHDR and SFDVKD. The trim removed 4 bases at V and 2 bases at J, leaving 6 bases unmatched. This CDR3 comprises 17 residues.

This clonotype was detected ten times or more. J is TRBJ2-7 and V is TRBV11-2; D gene ambiguous. Germline V gene sequence: CDR1 SGHAT, CDR2 FQNNGV. Trimming removed 0 bases at V and 3 bases at J, with 3 bases between. CDR3 length equals 12 residues. The CDR3 is CASSLDLYEQYF. Here the CDR3 DNA reads TGTGCCAGCAGCTTAGACCTCTACGAGCAGTACTTC.

This chain joins TRBV7-8 and TRBJ2-1; 9 bases are a match to TRBD1. CDR1 SGHVS and CDR2 FQNEAQ come from the germline V gene. J gave up 0 bases and V 5 bases, and 14 bases lay outside the gene matches. The CDR3 consists of 19 residues. This CDR3 reads CASSENPGTGISSYNEQFF. CDR3 nucleotides: TGTGCCAGCAGCGAGAATCCCGGGACAGGGATCAGCTCCTACAATGAGCAGTTCTTC.

This clonotype has a count of ten or more. The V call is TRBV12-5, the J call TRBJ2-2; no definite D call. Germline assignment: CDR1 LGHNT and CDR2 FRNRAP. Trimming pared 2 bases from V and 7 bases from J, leaving 11 bases between. The CDR3 totals 14 residues. CDR3 sequence reads: CASGLSRESGELFF. CDR3 bases: TGTGCTAGTGGTTTGTCGCGTGAGAGCGGGGAGCTGTTTTTT.

The rearrangement uses TRBV5-6 and TRBJ2-1; D not certain. V lost 1 base to trimming and J lost 5 bases, with 10 bases between them. Germline assignment: CDR1 SGHDT and CDR2 YYEEEE. CDR3 length: 14 amino acids. CDR3 loop: CASSLLLSDNEQFF. Here the CDR3 DNA reads TGTGCCAGCAGCTTGCTACTTAGTGACAATGAGCAGTTCTTC.

The CDR3 region has the DNA TGTGCCAGTAGTATGGGCGTCGACGGCCTGAACACTGAAGCTTTCTTT. Encoded protein: CASSMGVDGLNTEAFF. J is TRBJ1-1 and V is TRBV19; no clear D. Trimming took off 3 bases at V and 0 bases at J, with 14 bases between the two ends. Germline-derived CDR1 and CDR2 are LNHDA and SQIVND (reference sequence). The CDR3 length is 16 residues.

This clonotype was found many times. This chain joins TRBV3-1 and TRBJ2-2; a weak D match, TRBD2 (5 bases). The germline V and J ends were trimmed by 0 bases and 5 bases, with 10 bases remaining between them. This CDR3 spans 15 amino acids. Per the germline V gene, CDR1 is LGHDT and CDR2 is YNNKEL (reference sequence). CDR3 DNA: TGTGCCAGCAGCCAAGATTTGGGAGTGACCGGGGAGCTGTTTTTT. Protein: CASSQDLGVTGELFF.

On this clonotype itself: This clone may be a read error of a much larger clone one base away. This sequence joins TRBV3-1 and TRBJ2-1; TRBD2 matches 10 bases. The DNA end is a closer match to TRBJ2-7, so the J assignment may be wrong. The CDR3 consists of 17 residues. Germline CDR1 is LGHDT and CDR2 is YNNKEL (reference sequence). CDR3 protein: CASSPGGSGRAYHEQYF. DNA for the CDR3: TGTGCCAGCAGCCCCGGGGGGAGCGGGAGGGCCTATCATGAGCAGTACTTC.

The V and J genes are TRBV27 and TRBJ1-4; D remains unclear. Germline V gene sequence: CDR1 MNHEY, CDR2 SMNVEV (reference sequence). Trimming stripped 1 base from V and 0 bases from J, with 9 bases between. The length of the CDR3 is 16 residues. This chain's CDR3 is CASSLLGRATNEKLFF. For the CDR3, the DNA is TGTGCCAGCAGTTTATTAGGCCGAGCAACTAATGAAAAACTGTTTTTT.

This clonotype has only a few counts. The J gene is TRBJ2-3, the V gene TRBV28; 7 bases match TRBD2. CDR1 MDHEN and CDR2 SYDVKM come from the germline V gene. CDR3 size: 14 residues. Losses at the gene ends were 4 bases for V and 6 bases for J; bases not matched to a gene: 7. The DNA of the CDR3 is TGTGCCAGCAGTTCCACTAGCGTAATTGATACGCAGTATTTT. Encoded protein: CASSSTSVIDTQYF. The variable domain in full, completed from reference TRBV28 and TRBJ2-3, reads DVKVTQSSRYLVKRTGEKVFLECVQDMDHENMFWYRQDPGLGLRLIYFSYDVKMKEKGDIPEGYSVSREKKERFSLILESASTNQTSMYLCASSSTSVIDTQYFGPGTRLTVL.